The clone carrying this TCR beta chain was seen a single time. No antigen is known for it. Sequenced by immunoSEQ multiplex PCR; TCRdb stores in-frame clones only, minus some. The data show hundreds of thousands of clones, about 89% seen once. Treatment here: some 19 received Ad26.COV2.S at low or high dose, single or two shots; five or six received placebo; per-sample allocation not given. The samples date from day 63 after the first vaccine or placebo injection. As its vector, the vaccine had Ad26, which expressed Wuhan-strain SARS-CoV-2 spike. This entry comes from a study of Ad26.COV2.S vaccination and SARS-CoV-2 variants. The overall study: Donor was in the COV1001 Ad26.COV2.S trial arm. Ad26.COV2.S given intramuscularly, once or twice 56 days apart.

From germline, CDR1 is SGHKS and CDR2 YYEKEE (reference sequence). V was trimmed by 2 bases and J by 0 bases, leaving 9 bases between them. The CDR3 loop spans 15 amino acids. Study-wide findings and caveats: Researchers cautioned that TCR breadth and depth analyses may have underestimated total T cell responses.

Sequencing used peripheral blood, obtained in a trial of Ad26.COV2.S vaccine versus placebo. The source of this sequence is a person aged 18-65 years who received the Ad26.COV2.S COVID-19 vaccine or a placebo. This rearrangement joins TRBV5-5 to TRBJ2-1; D might be TRBD1 or TRBD2, each matching 5 bases. CDR3 sequence (DNA): TGTGCCAGCAGCTTAGAGGGGAGCTCCTACAATGAGCAGTTCTTC. The encoded protein is CASSLEGSSYNEQFF.